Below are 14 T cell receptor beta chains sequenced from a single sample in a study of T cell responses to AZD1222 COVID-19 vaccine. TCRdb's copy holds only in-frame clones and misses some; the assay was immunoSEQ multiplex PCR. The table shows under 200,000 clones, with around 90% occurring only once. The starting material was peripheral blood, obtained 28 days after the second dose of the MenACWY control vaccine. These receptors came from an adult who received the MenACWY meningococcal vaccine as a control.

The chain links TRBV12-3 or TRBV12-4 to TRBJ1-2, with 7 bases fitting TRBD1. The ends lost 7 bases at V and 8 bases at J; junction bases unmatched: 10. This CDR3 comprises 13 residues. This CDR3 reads CASTADRVRGYTF. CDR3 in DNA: TGTGCCAGCACCGCCGACAGGGTGAGAGGCTACACCTTC.

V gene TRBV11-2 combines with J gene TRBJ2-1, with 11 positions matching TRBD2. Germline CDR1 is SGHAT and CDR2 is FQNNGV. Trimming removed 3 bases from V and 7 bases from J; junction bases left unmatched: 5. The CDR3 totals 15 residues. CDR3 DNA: TGTGCCAGCAGCTTGGACGGGACTAGCGGTAATGAGCAGTTCTTC. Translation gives CASSLDGTSGNEQFF.

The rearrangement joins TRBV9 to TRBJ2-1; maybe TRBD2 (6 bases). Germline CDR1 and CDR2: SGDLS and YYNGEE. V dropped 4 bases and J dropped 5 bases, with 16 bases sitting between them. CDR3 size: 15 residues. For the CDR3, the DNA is TGTGCCAGCAGCCCCCTCGGGGAGGAAAACAATGAGCAGTTCTTC. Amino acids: CASSPLGEENNEQFF.

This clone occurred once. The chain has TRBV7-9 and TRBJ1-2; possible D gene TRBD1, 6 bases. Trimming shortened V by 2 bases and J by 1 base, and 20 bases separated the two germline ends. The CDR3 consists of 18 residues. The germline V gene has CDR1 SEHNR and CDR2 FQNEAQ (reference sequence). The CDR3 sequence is CASSLYSQLRGGNYGYTF. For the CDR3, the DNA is TGTGCCAGCAGCTTATACTCACAGCTCCGAGGGGGTAACTATGGCTACACCTTC.

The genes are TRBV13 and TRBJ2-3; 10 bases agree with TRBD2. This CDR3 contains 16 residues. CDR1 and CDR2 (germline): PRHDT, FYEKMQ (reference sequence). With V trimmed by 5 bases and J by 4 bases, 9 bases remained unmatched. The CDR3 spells CASSPWTSGYADTQYF. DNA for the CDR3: TGTGCCAGCAGCCCATGGACTAGCGGATATGCAGATACGCAGTATTTT.

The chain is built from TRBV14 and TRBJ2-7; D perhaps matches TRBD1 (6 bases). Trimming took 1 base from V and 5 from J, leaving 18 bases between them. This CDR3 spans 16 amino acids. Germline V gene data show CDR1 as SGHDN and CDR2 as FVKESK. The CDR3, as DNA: TGTGCCAGCAGCCAAGTTGTGCGATTTGGGGGCAACGAGCAGTACTTC. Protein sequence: CASSQVVRFGGNEQYF.

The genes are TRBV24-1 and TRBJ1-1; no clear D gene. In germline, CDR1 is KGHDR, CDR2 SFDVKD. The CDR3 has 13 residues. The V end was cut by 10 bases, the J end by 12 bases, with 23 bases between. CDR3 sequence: CATSTLGLAEPFF. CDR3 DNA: TGTGCCACGAGCACGCTGGGGTTAGCGGAGCCTTTCTTT.

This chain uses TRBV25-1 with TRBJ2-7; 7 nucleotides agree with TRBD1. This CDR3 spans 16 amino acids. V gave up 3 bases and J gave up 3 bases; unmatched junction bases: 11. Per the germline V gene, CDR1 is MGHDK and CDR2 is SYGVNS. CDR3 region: CASSDPHRGDGYEQYF. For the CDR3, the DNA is TGTGCCAGCAGTGATCCCCACAGGGGCGATGGCTACGAGCAGTACTTC.

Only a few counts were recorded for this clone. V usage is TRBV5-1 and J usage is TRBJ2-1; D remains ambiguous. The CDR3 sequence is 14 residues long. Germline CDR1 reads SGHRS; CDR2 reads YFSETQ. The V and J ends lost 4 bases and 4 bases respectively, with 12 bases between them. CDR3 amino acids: CASSPLTGYNEQFF. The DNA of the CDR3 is TGCGCCAGCAGCCCCTTGACGGGTTACAATGAGCAGTTCTTC.

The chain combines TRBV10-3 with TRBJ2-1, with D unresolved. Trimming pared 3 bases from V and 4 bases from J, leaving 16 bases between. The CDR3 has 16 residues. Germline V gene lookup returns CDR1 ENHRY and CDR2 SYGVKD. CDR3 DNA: TGTGCCATCAGTGATTCGTCGATAGCTGGGTACAATGAGCAGTTCTTC. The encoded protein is CAISDSSIAGYNEQFF.

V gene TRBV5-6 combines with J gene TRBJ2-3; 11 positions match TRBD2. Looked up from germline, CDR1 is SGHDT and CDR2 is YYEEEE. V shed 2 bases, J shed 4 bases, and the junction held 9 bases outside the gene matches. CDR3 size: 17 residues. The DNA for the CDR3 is TGTGCCAGCAGCTTAATAGCGGGAGGGGCGACGGCAGATACGCAGTATTTT. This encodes CASSLIAGGATADTQYF.

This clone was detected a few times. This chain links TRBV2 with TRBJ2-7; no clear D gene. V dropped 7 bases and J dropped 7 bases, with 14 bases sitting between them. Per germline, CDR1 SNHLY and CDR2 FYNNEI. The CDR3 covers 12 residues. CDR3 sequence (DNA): TGTGCCAGCAATGGGGTTACCGGAGAGCAGTACTTC. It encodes CASNGVTGEQYF. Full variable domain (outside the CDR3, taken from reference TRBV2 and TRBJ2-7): EPEVTQTPSHQVTQMGQEVILRCVPISNHLYFYWYRQILGQKVEFLVSFYNNEISEKSEIFDDQFSVERPDGSNFTLKIRSTKLEDSAMYFCASNGVTGEQYFGPGTRLTVT.

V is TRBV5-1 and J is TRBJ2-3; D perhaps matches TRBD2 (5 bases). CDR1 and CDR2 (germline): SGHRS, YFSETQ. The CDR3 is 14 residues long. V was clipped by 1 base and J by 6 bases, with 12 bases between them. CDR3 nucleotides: TGCGCCAGCAGCTTGCCCCCCCCGGGGGATACGCAGTATTTT. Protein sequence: CASSLPPPGDTQYF.

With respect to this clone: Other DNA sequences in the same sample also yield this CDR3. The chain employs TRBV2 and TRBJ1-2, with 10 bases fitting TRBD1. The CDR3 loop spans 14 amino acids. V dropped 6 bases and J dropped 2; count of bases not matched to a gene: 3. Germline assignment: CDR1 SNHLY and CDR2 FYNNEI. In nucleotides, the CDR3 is TGTGCCAGCAGCCCGGGACAGGGGAACTATGGCTACACCTTC. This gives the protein CASSPGQGNYGYTF. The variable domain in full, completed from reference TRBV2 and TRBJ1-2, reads EPEVTQTPSHQVTQMGQEVILRCVPISNHLYFYWYRQILGQKVEFLVSFYNNEISEKSEIFDDQFSVERPDGSNFTLKIRSTKLEDSAMYFCASSPGQGNYGYTFGSGTRLTVV.